The clone carrying this T cell receptor (beta chain) was observed a few times. Its cognate antigen is unknown. Using constant-segment primers, 5'RACE produced TCR alpha and TCR beta cDNA libraries carrying sample barcodes and UMIs. TCRdb reprocessed the 5' RACE reads via MiXCR and lists one record per CDR3 protein. The table shows fewer than 550,000 distinct CDR3 sequences, with around 20% occurring only once. The data are from a study of T-cell memory formation after mild COVID-19. Study-level points and caveats: Memory from before infection featured some responding clones, which suggests cross-reactive memory joined.

J was trimmed by 6 bases and V by 5 bases; bases with no gene match: 9. Germline V gives CDR1 SGHVS, CDR2 FNYEAQ. This CDR3 contains 15 residues. Sequencing was performed on PBMCs or a T cell subset sorted from them (not recorded which). This receptor was obtained from an adult woman who had mild COVID-19 (a few samples of this study predate the infection). Cell type and time point are not known. The chain carries TRBV7-6 and TRBJ1-2; 10 bases are a match to TRBD1. CDR3 protein: CASSPRQGAGDGYTF. The DNA of the CDR3 is TGTGCCAGCAGCCCGCGACAGGGGGCGGGAGATGGCTACACCTTC. Combining the CDR3 with reference TRBV7-6 and TRBJ1-2 gives the whole variable domain GAGVSQSPRYKVTKRGQDVALRCDPISGHVSLYWYRQALGQGPEFLTYFNYEAQQDKSGLPNDRFSAERPEGSISTLTIQRTEQRDSAMYRCASSPRQGAGDGYTFGSGTRLTVV.